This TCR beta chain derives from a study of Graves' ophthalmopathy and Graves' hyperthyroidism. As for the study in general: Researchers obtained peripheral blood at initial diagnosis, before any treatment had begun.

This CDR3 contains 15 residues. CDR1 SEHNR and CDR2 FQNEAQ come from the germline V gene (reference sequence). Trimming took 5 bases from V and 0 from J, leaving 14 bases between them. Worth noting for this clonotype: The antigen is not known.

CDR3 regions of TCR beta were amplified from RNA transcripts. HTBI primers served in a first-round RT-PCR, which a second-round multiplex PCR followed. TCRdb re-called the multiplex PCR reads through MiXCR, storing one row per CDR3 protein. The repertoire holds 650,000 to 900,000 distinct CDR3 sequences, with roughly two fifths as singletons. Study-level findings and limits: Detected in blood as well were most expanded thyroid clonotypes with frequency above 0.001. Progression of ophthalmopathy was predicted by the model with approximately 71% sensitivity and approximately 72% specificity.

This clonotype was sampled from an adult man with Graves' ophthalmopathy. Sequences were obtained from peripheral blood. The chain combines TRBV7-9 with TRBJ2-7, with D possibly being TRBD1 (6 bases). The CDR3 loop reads CASSPRDISSYEQYF. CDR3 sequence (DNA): TGTGCCAGCAGCCCCCGGGACATCAGCTCCTACGAGCAGTACTTC.